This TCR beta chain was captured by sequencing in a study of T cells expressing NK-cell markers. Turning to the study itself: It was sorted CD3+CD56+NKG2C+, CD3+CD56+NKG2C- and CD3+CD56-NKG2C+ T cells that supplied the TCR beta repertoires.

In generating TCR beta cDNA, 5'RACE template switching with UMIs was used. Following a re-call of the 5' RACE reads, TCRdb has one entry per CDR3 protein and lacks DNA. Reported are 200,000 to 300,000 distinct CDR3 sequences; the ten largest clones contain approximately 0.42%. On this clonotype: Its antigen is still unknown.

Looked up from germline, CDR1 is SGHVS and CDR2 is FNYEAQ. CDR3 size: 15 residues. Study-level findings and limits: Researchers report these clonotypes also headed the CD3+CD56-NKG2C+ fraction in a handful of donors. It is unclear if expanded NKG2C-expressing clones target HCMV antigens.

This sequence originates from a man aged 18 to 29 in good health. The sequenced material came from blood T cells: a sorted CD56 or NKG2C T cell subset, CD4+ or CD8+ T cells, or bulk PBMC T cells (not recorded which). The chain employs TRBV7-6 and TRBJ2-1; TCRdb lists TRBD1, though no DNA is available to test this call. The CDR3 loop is CASSLRGGGYNEQFF.